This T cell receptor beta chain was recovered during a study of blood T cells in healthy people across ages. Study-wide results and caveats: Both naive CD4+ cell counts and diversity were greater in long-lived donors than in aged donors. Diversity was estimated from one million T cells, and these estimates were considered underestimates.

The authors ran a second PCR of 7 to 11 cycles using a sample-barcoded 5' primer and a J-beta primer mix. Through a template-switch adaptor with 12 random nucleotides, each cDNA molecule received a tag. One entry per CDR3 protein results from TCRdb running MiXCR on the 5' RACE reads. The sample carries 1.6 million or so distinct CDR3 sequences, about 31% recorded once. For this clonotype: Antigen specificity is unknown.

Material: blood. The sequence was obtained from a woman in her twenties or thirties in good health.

CDR3 residues: CASSLATALNTEAFF. The CDR3 coding sequence is TGCGCCAGCAGCTTGGCGACGGCCCTGAACACTGAAGCTTTCTTT. The chain uses TRBV5-1 and TRBJ1-1, with no clear D. The CDR3 is made up of 15 amino acids. Trimming left V 0 bases short and J 0 bases short, with 9 bases between. CDR1 and CDR2 from the germline V gene are SGHRS and YFSETQ.